This TCR beta chain emerged from a study of blood T cell repertoires in COVID-19. CDR1 LNHDA and CDR2 SQIVND come from the germline V gene (reference sequence). V was cut by 6 bases and J by 0 bases, with 15 bases left in between. The CDR3 totals 15 residues. Method: immunoSEQ multiplex PCR; TCRdb's copy keeps in-frame clones and lacks some. This table has over 45,000 clones, about four fifths appearing once. This chain joins TRBV19 and TRBJ2-7; tentatively, D is TRBD1 (6 bases). Sequencing was performed on peripheral blood. The source is a woman aged 55-70 years with acute or convalescent COVID-19. CDR3 amino acids: CASSRGQGISYEQYF. Written as DNA, the CDR3 is TGTGCCAGTAGCCGCGGGCAGGGGATCTCCTACGAGCAGTACTTC. The full variable domain, completed using reference TRBV19 and TRBJ2-7, is DGGITQSPKYLFRKEGQNVTLSCEQNLNHDAMYWYRQDPGQGLRLIYYSQIVNDFQKGDIAEGYSVSREKKESFPLTVTSAQKNPTAFYLCASSRGQGISYEQYFGPGTRLTVT.